Sequencing of this T cell receptor beta chain was carried out in a study of control samples from healthy donors and cancer patients. This clone showed up just once. Clones were read by immunoSEQ multiplex PCR, and TCRdb kept only the in-frame ones, dropping some. In the table there are about 96,000 clones, over 85% of which are singletons. Germline assignment: CDR1 MDHEN and CDR2 SYDVKM. This CDR3 is built from 13 residues. V was pared by 7 bases and J by 6 bases, with 15 bases between. The rearrangement joins TRBV28 to TRBJ1-2; D is unclear. The receptor comes from a man between 18 and 29 years old in good health. The source material was blood. CDR3 nucleotides: TGTGCCAGCACCAAGCAGGCAAGTAATGGCTACACCTTC. Amino acid sequence: CASTKQASNGYTF.